Below are 2 T cell receptor beta chains sequenced from a single sample in a study of cytomegalovirus exposure and HLA in healthy donors. Generated by immunoSEQ multiplex PCR, the TCRdb table keeps only in-frame clones and is missing some. The profile shows 150,000 to 200,000 clones, around nine tenths of them singletons. The sequenced material came from PBMCs. Receptors originate from a man aged 18 to 29 in good health and CMV-seropositive.

V usage is TRBV5-1 and J usage is TRBJ2-3, with D unresolved. Looked up from germline, CDR1 is SGHRS and CDR2 is YFSETQ. V was pared by 0 bases and J by 2 bases, with 10 bases between. This CDR3 is 15 amino acids long. This chain's CDR3 is CASSLVRLHTDTQYF. As DNA, the CDR3 is TGCGCCAGCAGCTTGGTGCGGCTGCACACAGATACGCAGTATTTT.

This rearrangement joins TRBV7-2 to TRBJ1-1; D remains unclear. This CDR3 has 13 residues. Germline V gene lookup returns CDR1 SGHTA and CDR2 FQGNSA. V was cut by 4 bases and J by 6 bases, with 12 bases left in between. Here the CDR3 reads CASSSQVGSEAFF. CDR3 nucleotide sequence: TGTGCCAGCAGCTCTCAGGTTGGGTCTGAAGCTTTCTTT.